Listed below are T cell receptor beta chains from one sample, sequenced in a study of shared clonotypes between healthy human individuals. TCRdb keeps only in-frame clones here, not all; method: immunoSEQ multiplex PCR. The table includes around 1 million clones, approximately 80% detected once. The sample comprised memory CD4+ T cells sorted from blood. The source of these receptors is a man in his late teens or twenties in good health. The CDR3 runs from the conserved cysteine through the conserved F or W. A D gene is named only where the DNA matches it firmly. Some rows have no size entry. The others give once, few or many, or a class for an expanded clone.

D: .; V: TRBV4-1; J: TRBJ2-3; size: .; DNA: TGCGCCAGCAGCCAAATACAGTTAACCACAGATACGCAGTATTTT; CDR3: CASSQIQLTTDTQYF
D: .; V: TRBV4-3; J: TRBJ2-7; size: .; DNA: TGCGCCAGCAGCCAAGAGTATACAGGAAGCTCCTACGAGCAGTACTTC; CDR3: CASSQEYTGSSYEQYF
D: TRBD2; V: TRBV5-4; J: TRBJ2-2; size: .; DNA: TGTGCCAGCACCCTTGGCGGGAGGGACACCGGGGAGCTGTTTTTT; CDR3: CASTLGGRDTGELFF
D: .; V: TRBV7-2; J: TRBJ2-5; size: .; DNA: TGTGCCAGCAGCCCTTTAGAGACCCAGTACTTC; CDR3: CASSPLETQYF
D: .; V: TRBV10-3; J: TRBJ2-1; size: .; DNA: TGTGCCATCAGTGAGGGGGGACTGACCTACAATGAGCAGTTCTTC; CDR3: CAISEGGLTYNEQFF
D: .; V: TRBV6-1; J: TRBJ2-2; size: .; DNA: TGTGCCAGCAGTGCGGACAGAGCGAACACCGGGGAGCTGTTTTTT; CDR3: CASSADRANTGELFF
D: TRBD1; V: TRBV28; J: TRBJ1-2; size: .; DNA: TGTGCCAGCAGTTCGCCAGGGACAGGGGCGAACTATGGCTACACCTTC; CDR3: CASSSPGTGANYGYTF
D: .; V: TRBV9; J: TRBJ1-4; size: .; DNA: TGTGCCAGCAGCGTAGCCGGGGCGAATGAAAAACTGTTTTTT; CDR3: CASSVAGANEKLFF
D: .; V: TRBV12-5; J: TRBJ2-7; size: .; DNA: TGTGCTAGTGGTTTGGTCTTAGGGACGGTGAACTACGAGCAGTACTTC; CDR3: CASGLVLGTVNYEQYF
D: .; V: TRBV6-4; J: TRBJ2-2; size: .; DNA: TGTGCCAGCAGTCCTCAACCCGGAGGGAGCACCGGGGAGCTGTTTTTT; CDR3: CASSPQPGGSTGELFF
D: .; V: TRBV30; J: TRBJ1-5; size: .; DNA: TGTGCCTGGAGTGTATCTGCGGCAGCGACGATTAGGAGCAATCAGCCCCAGCATTTT; CDR3: CAWSVSAAATIRSNQPQHF
D: TRBD1; V: TRBV27; J: TRBJ1-1; size: .; DNA: TGTGCCAGCAGTTTAAAGGGACAGGGTTACACTGAAGCTTTCTTT; CDR3: CASSLKGQGYTEAFF
D: .; V: TRBV5-1; J: TRBJ1-2; size: .; DNA: TGCGCCAGCAGCTTGGCGGAGAACTCCCAGCGCACCTTC; CDR3: CASSLAENSQRTF
D: .; V: TRBV6-5; J: TRBJ2-7; size: .; DNA: TGTGCCAGCAGAAGCGCTAGCGAGCCCTACGAGCAGTACTTC; CDR3: CASRSASEPYEQYF
D: .; V: TRBV18; J: TRBJ2-1; size: .; DNA: TGTGCCAGCTCCCCCTGGTGGAGGAGCTCCTACAATGAGCAGTTCTTC; CDR3: CASSPWWRSSYNEQFF
D: .; V: TRBV5-4; J: TRBJ2-3; size: .; DNA: TGTGCCAGCAGCCTGGCGGGGGCGGATACGCAGTATTTT; CDR3: CASSLAGADTQYF
D: TRBD1; V: TRBV12-5; J: TRBJ1-3; size: .; DNA: TGTGCTAGTGGTTTGGGGACAGGCTCTGGAAACACCATATATTTT; CDR3: CASGLGTGSGNTIYF
D: TRBD1; V: TRBV29-1; J: TRBJ1-2; size: .; DNA: TGCAGCGTTATGGACAGGGTGGGATATGGCTACACCTTC; CDR3: CSVMDRVGYGYTF
D: TRBD1; V: TRBV6-1; J: TRBJ1-1; size: .; DNA: TGTGCCAGCAGTGAACGGTGGGACAGTACTGAAGCTTTCTTT; CDR3: CASSERWDSTEAFF
D: .; V: TRBV6-5; J: TRBJ1-6; size: .; DNA: TGTGCCAGCAGTAGGGCGGGGGGGTATAATTCACCCCTCCACTTT; CDR3: CASSRAGGYNSPLHF
D: TRBD2; V: TRBV2; J: TRBJ2-7; size: .; DNA: TGTGCCAGCAGTGTTCAAGCGGGAGCCGAGCAGTACTTC; CDR3: CASSVQAGAEQYF
D: TRBD1; V: TRBV10-3; J: TRBJ2-7; size: .; DNA: TGTGCCATCAGGATAGGGACAGGGTCTACCTACGAGCAGTACTTC; CDR3: CAIRIGTGSTYEQYF
D: .; V: TRBV10-3; J: TRBJ2-2; size: few; DNA: TGTGCCATGAAACTAGCATCCGGGGAGCTGTTTTTT; CDR3: CAMKLASGELFF
D: TRBD1; V: TRBV6-1; J: TRBJ1-6; size: .; DNA: TGTGCCAGCAGTGAAGCTGGACAGGGTAATTCACCCCTCCACTTT; CDR3: CASSEAGQGNSPLHF
D: .; V: TRBV5-4; J: TRBJ2-5; size: once; DNA: TGTGCCAGCAGCTTCGGGGGCTTGGGTCGGGAGACCCAGTACTTC; CDR3: CASSFGGLGRETQYF
D: .; V: TRBV18; J: TRBJ1-2; size: .; DNA: TGTGCCAGCTCACCACCCGCCGGGGGGACGAGCTATGGCTACACCTTC; CDR3: CASSPPAGGTSYGYTF
D: .; V: TRBV30; J: TRBJ2-3; size: .; DNA: TGTGCCTGGAGCGGGACTAGCACAGATACGCAGTATTTT; CDR3: CAWSGTSTDTQYF
D: .; V: TRBV7-2; J: TRBJ2-5; size: .; DNA: TGTGCCAGCAGCTTAGGTTGGGGCCTTGAGCAGTACTTC; CDR3: CASSLGWGLEQYF
D: .; V: TRBV6-5; J: TRBJ2-1; size: .; DNA: TGTGCCAGCAGTCCATCCAGGCTCTCCTACAATGAGCAGTTCTTC; CDR3: CASSPSRLSYNEQFF
D: .; V: TRBV30; J: TRBJ1-5; size: few; DNA: TGTGCCTGGAGTGTACAAGGAGGCCATCAGCCCCAGCATTTT; CDR3: CAWSVQGGHQPQHF
D: TRBD1; V: TRBV28; J: TRBJ2-2; size: .; DNA: TGTGCCCTCCACCCAGGGAACCCATCGGGACAGGGGGACACCGGGGAGCTGTTTTTT; CDR3: CALHPGNPSGQGDTGELFF
D: TRBD2; V: TRBV6-1; J: TRBJ2-2; size: .; DNA: TGTGCCAGCAGTGAAAACTCGGGGGGTGGGGAGCTGTTTTTT; CDR3: CASSENSGGGELFF
D: .; V: TRBV28; J: TRBJ2-7; size: .; DNA: TGTGCCAGCAGTGTAACAGGGGAGGCCTCCTACGAGCAGTACTTC; CDR3: CASSVTGEASYEQYF
D: .; V: TRBV5-4; J: TRBJ2-7; size: many; DNA: TGTGCCAGCAGCCTCCGGGCACCAACCTACGAGCAGTACTTC; CDR3: CASSLRAPTYEQYF
D: TRBD2; V: TRBV7-2; J: TRBJ2-1; size: .; DNA: TGTGCCAGCAGTACAACGGGGGGATCCTACAATGAGCAGTTCTTC; CDR3: CASSTTGGSYNEQFF